This T cell receptor beta chain was profiled in a study of control samples from healthy donors and cancer patients. Trimming removed 0 bases from V and 6 bases from J; junction bases left unmatched: 2. Germline-derived CDR1 and CDR2 are SGDLS and YYNGEE. CDR3 size: 15 residues. Produced via immunoSEQ multiplex PCR; TCRdb's table is partial and in-frame only. The sample holds 100,000 to 150,000 clones, over 75% seen once. The specimen was blood. This clonotype originated in a man aged 35 to 55 in good health. This chain uses TRBV9 with TRBJ1-4, with TRBD1 matching 10 bases. The CDR3 region is CASSVGDRGDEKLFF. CDR3 DNA sequence: TGTGCCAGCAGCGTAGGGGACAGGGGTGATGAAAAACTGTTTTTT. Full variable domain (remainder filled in from reference TRBV9 and TRBJ1-4): DSGVTQTPKHLITATGQRVTLRCSPRSGDLSVYWYQQSLDQGLQFLIQYYNGEERAKGNILERFSAQQFPDLHSELNLSSLELGDSALYFCASSVGDRGDEKLFFGSGTQLSVL.